The 9 T cell receptor beta chains below come from one sample, sequenced in a study of CD8 T cells in Susac syndrome. RNA, at roughly 0.5 to 1 ug, was reverse transcribed with random hexamers. TCRdb called the immunoSEQ multiplex PCR reads again in MiXCR, with one record for every CDR3 protein. The sample lists about 200,000 distinct CDR3 sequences; nearly 95% were seen once. Sample: CD4+ T cells from PBMCs. These receptors all stem from a human donor with multiple sclerosis.

V and J are TRBV3-1 and TRBJ1-2; 7 nucleotides align to TRBD1. This CDR3 contains 15 residues. V shed 4 bases, J shed 7 bases, and the junction held 12 bases outside the gene matches. Per germline, CDR1 LGHDT and CDR2 YNNKEL (reference sequence). CDR3 DNA: TGTGCCAGCAGCCCGCACGACAGGGTGACAGGTGGCTACACCTTC. This gives the protein CASSPHDRVTGGYTF.

This sequence joins TRBV5-4 and TRBJ1-5; D ambiguous. Germline CDR1 reads SGHNT; CDR2 reads YYREEE (reference sequence). This CDR3 contains 14 residues. The germline V and J ends were trimmed by 2 bases and 0 bases, with 6 bases remaining between them. CDR3: CASSLDLSNQPQHF. The DNA for the CDR3 is TGTGCCAGCAGCTTAGACCTTAGCAATCAGCCCCAGCATTTT.

The chain joins TRBV27 to TRBJ2-2; TRBD2 matches 7 bases. The CDR3 covers 12 residues. The germline gives CDR1 MNHEY, CDR2 SMNVEV (reference sequence). J gave up 6 bases and V 5 bases, and 0 bases lay outside the gene matches. CDR3 DNA sequence: TGTGCCAGCAGTCGGGGGGCCGGGGAGCTGTTTTTT. Residues: CASSRGAGELFF.

The V gene is TRBV29-1, the J gene TRBJ2-2; D ambiguous. Trimming stripped 4 bases from V and 4 bases from J, with 13 bases between. This CDR3 is 14 amino acids long. CDR1 and CDR2 (germline): SQVTM, ANQGSEA. The CDR3 nucleotides read TGCAGCGTTGTTCCGCGAGAGAGCACCGGGGAGCTGTTTTTT. Translated: CSVVPRESTGELFF.

The chain joins TRBV27 to TRBJ1-6; TRBD1 might be the D (5 bases). Germline-derived CDR1 and CDR2 are MNHEY and SMNVEV (reference sequence). Trimming took 7 bases from V and 7 from J, leaving 11 bases between them. There are 13 residues in the CDR3. DNA of the CDR3: TGTGCCAGCAAGACAACAGGAAATTCACCCCTCCACTTT. Amino acid sequence: CASKTTGNSPLHF.

CDR3 residues: CAWSVQGDQTQYF. CDR3 DNA sequence: TGTGCCTGGAGTGTACAAGGGGATCAGACCCAGTACTTC. This chain uses TRBV30 with TRBJ2-5; D perhaps matches TRBD1 (5 bases). The germline gives CDR1 GTSNPN, CDR2 SVGIG (reference sequence). Trimming shortened V by 0 bases and J by 6 bases, and 11 bases separated the two germline ends. The CDR3 is 13 residues long.

CDR3 bases: TGCGCCAGCAGCTCCGATCCGAGTAATACGCAGTATTTT. This encodes CASSSDPSNTQYF. The J gene is TRBJ2-3, the V gene TRBV5-1; D gene unclear. V lost 3 bases and J 7 bases, leaving 12 bases between the germline ends. This CDR3 contains 13 residues. Germline assignment: CDR1 SGHRS and CDR2 YFSETQ. Filled out from reference TRBV5-1 and TRBJ2-3, the complete variable domain reads KAGVTQTPRYLIKTRGQQVTLSCSPISGHRSVSWYQQTPGQGLQFLFEYFSETQRNKGNFPGRFSGRQFSNSRSEMNVSTLELGDSALYLCASSSDPSNTQYFGPGTRLTVL.

The CDR3 DNA follows: TGTGCCAGCAGCCTCAGGGGAGGGAGAGCCGACAATGAGCAGTTCTTC. It encodes CASSLRGGRADNEQFF. The chain carries TRBV3-1 and TRBJ2-1; D possibly corresponds to TRBD2 (7 bases). The CDR3 runs to 16 residues. Germline-derived CDR1 and CDR2 are LGHDT and YNNKEL (reference sequence). V lost 4 bases to trimming and J lost 5 bases, with 18 bases between them.

CDR3 loop: CAWSVRTSGGPKVWNEQFF. CDR3 nucleotides: TGTGCCTGGAGTGTACGGACTAGCGGGGGGCCCAAGGTGTGGAATGAGCAGTTCTTC. J is TRBJ2-1 and V is TRBV30; TRBD2 matches 14 bases. Germline V CDR1 and CDR2: GTSNPN, SVGIG (reference sequence). The CDR3 spans 19 residues. Trimming removed 0 bases from V and 7 bases from J; junction bases left unmatched: 14.